The 32 T cell receptor beta chains presented below share a single source sample, sequenced in a study of blood T cells in healthy people across ages. Through a sample-barcoded 5' primer and a J-beta primer mix, a second PCR was run for roughly 7 to 11 cycles. In TCRdb, the 5' RACE reads were re-called with MiXCR into one record per CDR3 protein. The data show over 700,000 distinct CDR3 sequences, with around a quarter seen just once and 9.4% held by the top ten. These data also formed part of another study, on T cells of mothers and their children.

The sequencing input was blood. These receptors all come from a boy aged 10-17 years in good health.

The gene calls are TRBV2 and TRBJ2-1, with 13 bases lining up with TRBD2. Trimming at V came to 3 bases and at J to 0 bases, leaving 8 bases not matched to a gene. The CDR3 extends over 19 amino acids. Germline assignment: CDR1 SNHLY and CDR2 FYNNEI. For the CDR3, the DNA is TGTGCCAGCAGTGACGTAGGGACTAGCGGGATGAGCTCCTACAATGAGCAGTTCTTC. Translating gives CASSDVGTSGMSSYNEQFF.

The J gene is TRBJ1-3, the V gene TRBV15; D gene unclear. This CDR3 has 15 residues. Germline V gene lookup returns CDR1 LNHNV and CDR2 YYDKDF (reference sequence). The ends were cut back, 2 bases at V and 4 bases at J, with 12 bases in the middle. This CDR3 is CATSRRLGIGNTIYF. CDR3 DNA sequence: TGTGCCACCAGCAGACGCTTGGGGATCGGAAACACCATATATTTT.

This clonotype was observed a handful of times. The V gene is TRBV7-2, the J gene TRBJ2-6; D is possibly TRBD1 or TRBD2 (5 bases each). Germline CDR1 is SGHTA and CDR2 is FQGNSA. The CDR3 covers 16 residues. V was cut by 3 bases and J by 2 bases, with 11 bases left in between. CDR3 coding DNA: TGTGCCAGCAGCTTTCTGTTGGGGGCTGGGGCCAACGTCCTGACTTTC. Its protein product is CASSFLLGAGANVLTF. Using reference TRBV7-2 and TRBJ2-6 for the parts outside the CDR3, the full variable domain is GAGVSQSPSNKVTEKGKDVELRCDPISGHTALYWYRQSLGQGLEFLIYFQGNSAPDKSGLPSDRFSAERTGGSVSTLTIQRTQQEDSAVYLCASSFLLGAGANVLTFGAGSRLTVL.

The chain uses TRBV12-3 or TRBV12-4 and TRBJ2-7; D not resolved. The CDR3 spans 12 residues. V lost 4 bases, J lost 6 bases, and 10 bases lay in between. The CDR3: CASSSPGPEQYF. CDR3 in DNA: TGTGCCAGCAGTTCTCCCGGGCCCGAGCAGTACTTC.

This clonotype was detected only a few times. The chain recombines TRBV11-2 with TRBJ2-7, with no clear D. The J call is doubtful: the DNA matches TRBJ2-5 better. Looked up from germline, CDR1 is SGHAT and CDR2 is FQNNGV. The CDR3 length is 12 residues. CDR3 in DNA: TGTGCCAGCGCGGCTATCGGGGAGACCCAGTACTTC. This translates into CASAAIGETQYF.

In its sample, this clonotype was seen many times. V and J are TRBV6-5 and TRBJ2-2; D unresolved. Germline lookup yields CDR1 MNHEY and CDR2 SVGAGI. With 5 bases removed from V and 2 bases from J, the gap between germline ends came to 0 bases. The CDR3 spans 11 residues. The CDR3 region is CASSNTGELFF. CDR3 coding DNA: TGTGCCAGCAGTAACACCGGGGAGCTGTTTTTT.

DNA for the CDR3: TGTGCCAGCAGCTTACGCCGGGACAGGGGTGAAGCTTTCTTT. Translated, it gives CASSLRRDRGEAFF. The V and J genes are TRBV7-9 and TRBJ1-1; TRBD1 agrees at 10 bases. Germline CDR1 and CDR2: SEHNR and FQNEAQ (reference sequence). J was trimmed by 7 bases and V by 2 bases; bases with no gene match: 4. The CDR3 covers 14 residues.

The chain links TRBV9 to TRBJ2-5; the match to TRBD1 covers 8 bases. The DNA end is a closer match to TRBJ2-7, so the J assignment may be wrong. This CDR3 comprises 17 residues. Germline V gene data show CDR1 as SGDLS and CDR2 as YYNGEE. The CDR3 reads CASSVDPGQGNSYEQYF. CDR3 sequence (DNA): TGTGCCAGCAGCGTAGATCCAGGACAGGGTAACTCCTACGAGCAGTACTTC.

The chain uses TRBV20-1 and TRBJ2-5; TRBD1 or TRBD2 may be the D gene (5 bases each). V dropped 6 bases and J dropped 3 bases, with 14 bases sitting between them. The CDR3 extends over 13 amino acids. Per the germline V gene, CDR1 is DFQATT and CDR2 is SNEGSKA (reference sequence). As DNA, the CDR3 is TGCAGTGCCCTCGGGACGGTCGAAGAGACCCAGTACTTC. This sequence encodes CSALGTVEETQYF.

The chain employs TRBV5-1 and TRBJ2-7; TRBD2 matches 8 bases. CDR3 length: 14 amino acids. The germline CDR1 and CDR2 sequences are SGHRS and YFSETQ. J was trimmed by 2 bases and V by 0 bases; bases with no gene match: 1. The CDR3 coding sequence is TGCGCCAGCAGCTTGGGGCGGGAGGCCTACGAGCAGTACTTC. Translating gives CASSLGREAYEQYF.

This clonotype was seen a few times. The chain employs TRBV28 and TRBJ2-5, with 7 nucleotides matching TRBD2. The DNA end is more similar to TRBJ2-7, so the J call may be wrong. There are 17 residues in the CDR3. The germline CDR1 and CDR2 sequences are MDHEN and SYDVKM. The CDR3 coding sequence is TGTGCCAGCATCCACTCCGGGCCGACAGCGGGGTCCTACGAGCAGTACTTC. This gives the protein CASIHSGPTAGSYEQYF.

J is TRBJ2-5 and V is TRBV20-1; 7 bases match TRBD2. V was clipped by 6 bases and J by 5 bases; unmatched bases: 3. The CDR3 loop spans 11 amino acids. The V gene's germline CDR1 is DFQATT and CDR2 SNEGSKA (reference sequence). CDR3 sequence (DNA): TGCAGTGCGGACGGGAGGGAGACCCAGTACTTC. This sequence encodes CSADGRETQYF.

This clonotype was counted only a few times. The chain has TRBV19 and TRBJ2-1; D gene uncertain. Trimming took off 3 bases at V and 0 bases at J, with 9 bases between the two ends. Germline CDR1 LNHDA, CDR2 SQIVND (reference sequence). This CDR3 comprises 15 residues. This CDR3 is CASSISHDSYNEQFF. CDR3 DNA sequence: TGTGCCAGTAGTATTAGTCATGACTCCTACAATGAGCAGTTCTTC.

This clonotype was found a few times. The chain carries TRBV24-1 and TRBJ2-2; 8 bases are shared with TRBD2. The CDR3 runs to 17 residues. The germline CDR1 and CDR2 sequences are KGHDR and SFDVKD. V shed 4 bases and J 0 bases; nucleotides not matched to a gene: 6. CDR3 residues: CATSEPNSGTNTGELFF. The CDR3 coding sequence is TGTGCCACCAGTGAACCTAATAGCGGGACGAACACCGGGGAGCTGTTTTTT.

This clonotype has only a few counts. The chain is built from TRBV4-1 and TRBJ1-2; D perhaps matches TRBD1 (6 bases). Trimming took off 0 bases at V and 7 bases at J, with 18 bases between the two ends. Per germline, CDR1 MGHRA and CDR2 YSYEKL. The CDR3 runs to 16 residues. The CDR3 loop is CASSQDRAGESGGYTF. In DNA, the CDR3 is TGCGCCAGCAGCCAAGATCGGGCAGGGGAATCAGGTGGCTACACCTTC.

The chain has TRBV2 and TRBJ2-5, with unresolved D. The J call may not be correct, given that the DNA end is closer to TRBJ2-1. Germline V gives CDR1 SNHLY, CDR2 FYNNEI. The CDR3 is 15 amino acids. Here the CDR3 DNA reads TGTGCCAGCAGTGAAGCTACGCCACCTAGAAATGAGCAGTTCTTC. Its protein product is CASSEATPPRNEQFF.

The V gene is TRBV29-1, the J gene TRBJ2-2; tentatively, D is TRBD1 or TRBD2 (6 bases each). The germline V gene encodes CDR1 SQVTM and CDR2 ANQGSEA. The CDR3 has 17 residues. The ends were cut back, 1 base at V and 3 bases at J, with 18 bases in the middle. This CDR3 is CSVEVHRGQTYTGELFF. CDR3 DNA: TGCAGCGTTGAAGTCCATCGGGGGCAGACCTACACCGGGGAGCTGTTTTTT.

This clonotype came up a few times. The genes are TRBV29-1 and TRBJ2-5, with TRBD1 as a possible D gene (6 bases). Trimming pared 4 bases from V and 1 base from J, leaving 13 bases between. Germline loops: CDR1 SQVTM, CDR2 ANQGSEA. CDR3 length equals 14 residues. The CDR3 sequence is CSVGVQGAQETQYF. The CDR3 DNA is TGCAGCGTTGGCGTACAGGGCGCCCAAGAGACCCAGTACTTC.

This rearrangement joins TRBV7-9 to TRBJ2-7; D could derive from TRBD1 or TRBD2 (5 bases each). This CDR3 has 13 amino acids. Germline V gene sequence: CDR1 SEHNR, CDR2 FQNEAQ (reference sequence). Trimming left V 3 bases short and J 7 bases short, with 13 bases between. The chain's CDR3 is CASSFGTEGEQYF. The CDR3, as DNA: TGTGCCAGCAGCTTCGGGACCGAGGGGGAGCAGTACTTC.

The chain joins TRBV9 to TRBJ2-1, with TRBD2 identical over 8 bases. The CDR3 contains 17 residues. Germline trimming cut 4 bases from V and 6 bases from J; bases unmatched to any gene: 15. Germline V gives CDR1 SGDLS, CDR2 YYNGEE. The CDR3 region has the DNA TGTGCCAGCAGCACTCAAGGCAGCGGGAGATACCCCAATGAGCAGTTCTTC. Translated, it gives CASSTQGSGRYPNEQFF.

This clonotype showed up just a few times. The rearrangement uses TRBV4-1 and TRBJ2-1, with 7 bases matching TRBD1. CDR1 MGHRA and CDR2 YSYEKL come from the germline V gene. The CDR3 length is 17 residues. Germline trimming cut 0 bases from V and 6 bases from J; bases unmatched to any gene: 11. The CDR3, as DNA: TGCGCCAGCAGCCAAGAAGTCGGCAGGGGGTTAAGCAATGAGCAGTTCTTC. This translates into CASSQEVGRGLSNEQFF.

There are a few counts of this clonotype. This sequence joins TRBV27 and TRBJ1-1, with D perhaps matching TRBD1 (5 bases). V was cut by 2 bases and J by 4 bases, with 11 bases left in between. CDR1 and CDR2 (germline): MNHEY, SMNVEV (reference sequence). There are 14 residues in the CDR3. The CDR3 DNA is TGTGCCAGCAGTTTAAAGACAGCAAGCACTGAAGCTTTCTTT. Translation: CASSLKTASTEAFF.

This clonotype turned up a few times. The V call is TRBV29-1, the J call TRBJ2-5; D may be TRBD1 (6 bases). The J call may not be correct, given that the DNA end is closer to TRBJ2-1. Germline-derived CDR1 and CDR2 are SQVTM and ANQGSEA. The CDR3 runs to 17 residues. The CDR3 region has the DNA TGCAGCGTTGAAGGTTTAACAGGGACACCCGGGTACAATGAGCAGTTCTTC. Protein: CSVEGLTGTPGYNEQFF.

This clonotype was found a few times. The rearrangement joins TRBV20-1 to TRBJ2-1; perhaps TRBD2 as D (5 bases). The J call is in doubt because the DNA end fits TRBJ2-7 better. Germline lookup yields CDR1 DFQATT and CDR2 SNEGSKA (reference sequence). The CDR3 length is 14 residues. This CDR3 is CSALSRTGSYEQYF. In DNA, the CDR3 is TGCAGCGCTTTGTCCCGGACTGGATCCTACGAGCAGTACTTC.

The chain recombines TRBV7-2 with TRBJ1-2; D gene unclear. Trimming cost V 7 bases and J 2 bases, with 14 bases left between them. The CDR3 length is 14 residues. CDR1 SGHTA and CDR2 FQGNSA come from the germline V gene. CDR3 loop: CASNFSEGNYGYTF. CDR3 nucleotides: TGTGCCAGCAACTTTTCTGAAGGAAACTATGGCTACACCTTC.

This chain uses TRBV2 with TRBJ2-5, with TRBD2 identical over 9 bases. This CDR3 is built from 15 residues. J gave up 1 base and V 3 bases, and 3 bases lay outside the gene matches. Germline lookup yields CDR1 SNHLY and CDR2 FYNNEI. In DNA, the CDR3 is TGTGCCAGCAGTGACCCAGCGGGAGGCCAAGAGACCCAGTACTTC. Translation: CASSDPAGGQETQYF.

This clonotype was recorded at least ten times. A junction end diverges from the germline sequence, so it may reflect a read error. The chain joins TRBV4-1 to TRBJ1-5; 7 bases agree with TRBD1. This CDR3 is 14 amino acids long. In germline, CDR1 is MGHRA, CDR2 YSYEKL. The CDR3 nucleotides read TGTGCCAGCAGCCAAGGGACAGGCAATCAGCCCCAGCATTTT. Protein product: CASSQGTGNQPQHF.

This clonotype turned up a few times. This rearrangement joins TRBV29-1 to TRBJ2-7; D is undetermined. CDR3 size: 17 residues. Germline CDR1 reads SQVTM; CDR2 reads ANQGSEA. V shed 6 bases and J shed 0 bases, with 24 bases lying between them. The CDR3 sequence: CSVWGGSSGLSSYEQYF. For the CDR3, the DNA is TGCAGCGTGTGGGGTGGCAGTTCCGGCTTAAGCTCCTACGAGCAGTACTTC.

The chain has TRBV7-2 and TRBJ1-4; TRBD1 is a possible D gene (6 bases). Germline V lookup: CDR1 SGHTA, CDR2 FQGNSA. V gave up 2 bases and J gave up 8 bases, with 15 bases separating them. This CDR3 spans 15 amino acids. The DNA for the CDR3 is TGTGCCAGCAGCTTACGGGGGCGGGCTCGCGAAAAACTGTTTTTT. The encoded protein is CASSLRGRAREKLFF.

This clonotype was seen only a few times. V and J are TRBV7-3 and TRBJ1-4; D remains unclear. Germline CDR1 SGHTA, CDR2 FQGTGA. V lost 0 bases to trimming and J lost 7 bases, with 9 bases between them. The CDR3 contains 14 residues. CDR3 nucleotide sequence: TGTGCCAGCAGCTTAACGACACGGAGTGAAAAACTGTTTTTT. Amino acids: CASSLTTRSEKLFF. Drawing the rest from reference TRBV7-3 and TRBJ1-4, the complete variable domain is GAGVSQTPSNKVTEKGKYVELRCDPISGHTALYWYRQSLGQGPEFLIYFQGTGAADDSGLPNDRFFAVRPEGSVSTLKIQRTERGDSAVYLCASSLTTRSEKLFFGSGTQLSVL.

The rearrangement uses TRBV29-1 and TRBJ2-5; D is undetermined. The CDR3 has 12 amino acids. The germline V gene has CDR1 SQVTM and CDR2 ANQGSEA. V lost 4 bases, J lost 4 bases, and 10 bases lay in between. The CDR3 bases are TGCAGCGTTGTAACCGCTGGAGAGACCCAGTACTTC. Residues: CSVVTAGETQYF.

The sample holds a few counts of this clonotype. The chain recombines TRBV10-3 with TRBJ2-1, with TRBD2 matching over 13 bases. The CDR3 covers 16 residues. The J segment lost 8 bases and the V segment lost 2 bases, leaving 6 bases of the junction unmatched. Germline CDR1 and CDR2: ENHRY and SYGVKD. The CDR3 region is CAISERTSGSGHEQFF. The CDR3 DNA reads as TGTGCCATCAGTGAGCGGACTAGCGGGAGTGGGCATGAGCAGTTCTTC.